This T cell receptor beta chain was obtained from a study of T cells expressing NK-cell markers. The CDR3 consists of 15 residues. The V gene's germline CDR1 is LNHDA and CDR2 SQIVND (reference sequence). With the 5' RACE reads reprocessed, TCRdb shows one record per CDR3 protein and no DNA. This sample's table has about 460,000 distinct CDR3 sequences. Specimen: blood T cells: a sorted CD56 or NKG2C T cell subset, CD4+ or CD8+ T cells, or bulk PBMC T cells (not recorded which). The clonotype originates from a woman aged 45-65 years in good health. This rearrangement joins TRBV19 to TRBJ2-1; TCRdb's D call of TRBD2 is untestable without DNA. CDR3: CASTEEGRRNNEQFF.